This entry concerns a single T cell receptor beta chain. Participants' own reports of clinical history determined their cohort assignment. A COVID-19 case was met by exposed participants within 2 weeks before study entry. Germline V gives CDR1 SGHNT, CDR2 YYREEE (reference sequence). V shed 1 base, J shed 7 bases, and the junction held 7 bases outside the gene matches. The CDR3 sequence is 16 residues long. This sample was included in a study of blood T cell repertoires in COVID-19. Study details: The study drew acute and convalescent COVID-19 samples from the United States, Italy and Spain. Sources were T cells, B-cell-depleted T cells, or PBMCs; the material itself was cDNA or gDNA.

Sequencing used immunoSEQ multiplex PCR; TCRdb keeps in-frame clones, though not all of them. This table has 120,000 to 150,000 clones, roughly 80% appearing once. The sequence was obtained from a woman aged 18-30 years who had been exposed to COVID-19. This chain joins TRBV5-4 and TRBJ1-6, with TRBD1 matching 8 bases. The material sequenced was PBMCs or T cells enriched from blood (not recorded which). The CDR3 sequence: CASSLYQGARNSPLHF. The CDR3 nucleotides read TGTGCCAGCAGCTTGTACCAGGGGGCAAGAAATTCACCCCTCCACTTT.